This T cell receptor (beta chain) was sequenced for a study of blood T cell repertoires in COVID-19. Study-wide background: Both acute and convalescent COVID-19 samples were obtained from the United States, Italy and Spain. From T cells, B-cell-depleted T cells, or PBMCs came the material, which was cDNA or gDNA.

Study processing details: Researchers report that nucleated cell counts were estimated from reference gene primer amplification. Clones were sequenced by immunoSEQ multiplex PCR, and TCRdb holds only the in-frame ones, with some missing. The V and J calls and clone size are taken from that table; D and trimming were inferred from the DNA. The repertoire consists of 90,000 to 110,000 clones, with approximately 82% occurring once and the leading ten covering 15% to 20%. What was sequenced was peripheral blood. The source of this sequence is an older woman with acute or convalescent COVID-19.

DNA of the CDR3: TGCGCCAGCAGCCAAGTAGCGGCTAGCCGGGGCAATGAGCAGTTCTTC. Translation: CASSQVAASRGNEQFF. The chain carries TRBV4-1 and TRBJ2-1; D is possibly TRBD2 (6 bases). Looked up from germline, CDR1 is MGHRA and CDR2 is YSYEKL. V was shortened by 1 base and J by 6 bases, with 16 bases between the two germline ends. The CDR3 extends over 16 amino acids.